This T cell receptor (beta chain) was identified in a study of human T cells and chemical hapten exposure. Study-wide findings and caveats: The presence of alopecia in the donors means their immune response may differ from healthy people's.

CDR3 length: 16 residues. Germline V gives CDR1 KGHSH, CDR2 LQKENI. J was trimmed by 10 bases and V by 0 bases; bases with no gene match: 9. With regard to this clonotype: Its antigen is as yet unknown.

The library put unique molecular identifiers onto individual cDNA molecules. TCRdb called the RACE reads again in MiXCR, with one record for every CDR3 protein. Of about 43,000 distinct CDR3 sequences in the sample, less than 4% were seen once. The sample's time point: patch test 2, 6 weeks after DPC sensitization. The treatment here: therapeutic diphenylcyclopropenone sensitization with weekly scalp DPC. This chain links TRBV18 with TRBJ1-4; 9 bases align to TRBD1. Sample: whole blood, taken in connection with sensitization to the hapten diphenylcyclopropenone (DPC). The TCR sequence derives from a man in his forties or fifties with alopecia areata. Some clones in this sample may be carry-over from other donors' samples. The CDR3 sequence: CASSPPGDRGIGKLFF. The CDR3 nucleotides are TGTGCCAGCTCACCACCGGGAGACAGGGGGATCGGAAAACTGTTTTTT.